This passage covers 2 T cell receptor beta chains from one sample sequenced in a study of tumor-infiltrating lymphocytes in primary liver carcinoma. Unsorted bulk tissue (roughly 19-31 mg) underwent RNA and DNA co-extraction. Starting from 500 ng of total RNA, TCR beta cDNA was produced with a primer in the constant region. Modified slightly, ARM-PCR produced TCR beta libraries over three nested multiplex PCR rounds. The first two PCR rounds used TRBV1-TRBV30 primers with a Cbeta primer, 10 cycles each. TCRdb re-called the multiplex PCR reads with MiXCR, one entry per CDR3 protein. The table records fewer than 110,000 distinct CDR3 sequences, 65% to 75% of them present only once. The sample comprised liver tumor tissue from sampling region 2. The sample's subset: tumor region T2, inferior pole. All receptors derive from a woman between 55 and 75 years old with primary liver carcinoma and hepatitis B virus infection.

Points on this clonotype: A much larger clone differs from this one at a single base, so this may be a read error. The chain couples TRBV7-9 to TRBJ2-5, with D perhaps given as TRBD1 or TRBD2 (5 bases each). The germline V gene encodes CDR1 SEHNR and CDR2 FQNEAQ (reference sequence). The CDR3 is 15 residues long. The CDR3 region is CASSLERGRGETKYF. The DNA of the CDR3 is TGTGCCAGCAGCTTAGAACGGGGCCGGGGAGAGACCAAGTACTTC.

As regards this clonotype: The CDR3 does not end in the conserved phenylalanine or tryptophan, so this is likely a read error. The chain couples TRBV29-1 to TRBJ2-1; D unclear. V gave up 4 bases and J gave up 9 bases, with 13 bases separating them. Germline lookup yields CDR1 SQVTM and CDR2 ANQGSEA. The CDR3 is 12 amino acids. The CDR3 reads CSVGVAVGEQFL. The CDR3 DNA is TGCAGCGTTGGTGTGGCAGTAGGTGAGCAGTTCTTG.